This T cell receptor beta chain was sequenced in a study of STAT5B mutations in CD4+ large granular lymphocyte leukemia. In the study overall: Anti-CD4 microbead selection came after CD8+ cell depletion in cryopreserved samples. The study, taken as a whole, reports: Only 6 or 7 CD4-sorted patient samples were compared with healthy controls for clonality.

Clones were sequenced by immunoSEQ multiplex PCR, and TCRdb holds only the in-frame ones, with some missing. This sample has about 8,400 clones; around nine tenths occur once, and the top ten carry 50%. The trim removed 6 bases at V and 0 bases at J, leaving 5 bases unmatched. The CDR3 has 16 amino acids. The germline gives CDR1 MDHEN, CDR2 SYDVKM. In its sample, this clone was seen once. Its specificity is unknown. The V and J genes are TRBV28 and TRBJ2-2; 9 nucleotides match TRBD2. This clonotype was sampled from a woman in her seventies with CD4+ T-cell large granular lymphocyte leukemia. The specimen sequenced was PBMCs. The CDR3 sequence is CASRPTSGANTGELFF. The CDR3, as DNA: TGTGCCAGCAGGCCGACTAGCGGCGCGAACACCGGGGAGCTGTTTTTT.